These 23 T cell receptor beta chains came from one sample sequenced in a study of T cells expressing NK-cell markers. Reanalyzing the 5' RACE reads, TCRdb keeps one entry per CDR3 protein, without DNA. Its clone listing holds 300,000 to 450,000 distinct CDR3 sequences. The specimen sequenced was blood T cells: a sorted CD56 or NKG2C T cell subset, CD4+ or CD8+ T cells, or bulk PBMC T cells (not recorded which). The receptor source for this set is a man aged 18-69 years in good health.

This chain connects TRBV5-5 to TRBJ2-3; TCRdb's D call of TRBD1 is untestable without DNA. Germline V CDR1 and CDR2: SGHKS, YYEKEE (reference sequence). This CDR3 is built from 16 residues. CDR3 in amino acids: CASRTQAGLSTDTQYF.

The chain uses TRBV27 and TRBJ2-5; the TCRdb D gene call, TRBD1, has no DNA to confirm it. The germline CDR1 and CDR2 sequences are MNHEY and SMNVEV (reference sequence). There are 15 residues in the CDR3. CDR3 region: CASSSGHSGGQTQYF.

The chain employs TRBV14 and TRBJ2-5; there is no DNA to check the TCRdb D call of TRBD2. The germline CDR1 and CDR2 sequences are SGHDN and FVKESK. This CDR3 is built from 15 residues. The CDR3 region is CASRAGQRIQETQYF.

The chain employs TRBV6-4 and TRBJ2-1; TCRdb calls TRBD2, which cannot be checked without DNA. The CDR3 is made up of 20 amino acids. Germline CDR1 is MRHNA and CDR2 is SNTAGT. The CDR3 here is CASSTRPGLAGGQLVDEQFF.

The rearrangement joins TRBV20-1 to TRBJ1-5. The CDR3 runs to 14 residues. Germline lookup yields CDR1 DFQATT and CDR2 SNEGSKA (reference sequence). This CDR3 reads CSARWRSPNQPQHF.

The rearrangement joins TRBV2 to TRBJ2-1; TCRdb names TRBD2, which stays unverified in the absence of DNA. The CDR3 is 19 amino acids. Germline V lookup: CDR1 SNHLY, CDR2 FYNNEI. The CDR3 spells CASSDPGLAGGESYNEQFF.

The V gene is TRBV20-1, the J gene TRBJ2-3; the D gene TCRdb calls, TRBD1, cannot be checked with no DNA. CDR3 size: 14 residues. Looked up from germline, CDR1 is DFQATT and CDR2 is SNEGSKA (reference sequence). This CDR3 reads CSASPGQGANTQYF.

This chain links TRBV6-2 or TRBV6-3 with TRBJ2-7; absent DNA, TCRdb's TRBD1 call cannot be checked. This CDR3 region has 15 residues. Germline CDR1 is MNHEY and CDR2 is SVGEGT. The CDR3 sequence is CASSPGQGINYEQYF.

V is TRBV15 and J is TRBJ1-2; TCRdb names TRBD1, which stays unverified in the absence of DNA. This CDR3 contains 14 residues. Looked up from germline, CDR1 is LNHNV and CDR2 is YYDKDF (reference sequence). The CDR3 here is CATSRGQQGRGYTF.

This rearrangement joins TRBV5-6 to TRBJ1-1; the D gene TCRdb calls, TRBD1, cannot be checked with no DNA. This CDR3 spans 14 amino acids. Germline V gene lookup returns CDR1 SGHDT and CDR2 YYEEEE. CDR3 sequence reads: CASSPPRKNTEAFF. The entire variable domain, with the rest obtained from reference TRBV5-6 and TRBJ1-1, is as follows: DAGVTQSPTHLIKTRGQQVTLRCSPKSGHDTVSWYQQALGQGPQFIFQYYEEEERQRGNFPDRFSGHQFPNYSSELNVNALLLGDSALYLCASSPPRKNTEAFFGQGTRLTVV.

The chain combines TRBV20-1 with TRBJ2-7. The CDR3 is 15 residues long. Germline CDR1 is DFQATT and CDR2 is SNEGSKA (reference sequence). The CDR3 sequence: CSARAALADPYEQYF.

This sequence joins TRBV2 and TRBJ2-7. CDR3 size: 14 residues. The germline CDR1 and CDR2 sequences are SNHLY and FYNNEI. The CDR3 reads CASSDNLRLLEQYF.

The chain employs TRBV6-1 and TRBJ2-3; TCRdb outputs TRBD1, but without DNA this stays unchecked. CDR1 and CDR2 from the germline V gene are MNHNS and SASEGT. The CDR3 has 16 amino acids. CDR3 loop: CASSLKRGGGTDTQYF.

The rearrangement uses TRBV14 and TRBJ2-7; TCRdb returns TRBD1, unconfirmable since there is no DNA. Germline V gene data show CDR1 as SGHDN and CDR2 as FVKESK. The CDR3 is made up of 14 amino acids. The CDR3 loop is CASSQAGGGHEQYF.

V and J are TRBV2 and TRBJ2-3; TCRdb gives TRBD2 as the D gene, but with no DNA this cannot be confirmed. The CDR3 sequence is 17 residues long. CDR1 SNHLY and CDR2 FYNNEI come from the germline V gene. This CDR3 reads CASSDGLAGSSTDTQYF.

J is TRBJ2-1 and V is TRBV7-2. The CDR3 consists of 14 residues. Germline lookup yields CDR1 SGHTA and CDR2 FQGNSA. CDR3 protein: CASSHRYGENEQFF. Together with reference TRBV7-2 and TRBJ2-1, the CDR3 gives the full variable domain: GAGVSQSPSNKVTEKGKDVELRCDPISGHTALYWYRQSLGQGLEFLIYFQGNSAPDKSGLPSDRFSAERTGGSVSTLTIQRTQQEDSAVYLCASSHRYGENEQFFGPGTRLTVL.

CDR3 loop: CASSQRGSGPTRDTQYF. The V gene is TRBV7-9, the J gene TRBJ2-3; TCRdb lists TRBD1, though no DNA is available to test this call. Per germline, CDR1 SEHNR and CDR2 FQNEAQ (reference sequence). The CDR3 spans 17 residues.

The chain is built from TRBV9 and TRBJ1-4; the D gene TCRdb calls, TRBD1, cannot be checked with no DNA. Germline V gives CDR1 SGDLS, CDR2 YYNGEE. This CDR3 contains 15 residues. The CDR3 sequence is CASSTRTGPNEKLFF.

The CDR3 protein is CASTPWERGARIDEQFF. J is TRBJ2-1 and V is TRBV19; TCRdb calls TRBD2, which cannot be checked without DNA. This CDR3 is 17 amino acids long. CDR1 is LNHDA, CDR2 SQIVND, per germline (reference sequence).

J is TRBJ2-2 and V is TRBV5-6; TCRdb's D gene call, TRBD2, goes unchecked for lack of DNA. CDR3 length: 14 amino acids. CDR1 is SGHDT, CDR2 YYEEEE, per germline. The CDR3 reads CASTHQRSTGELFF.

The rearrangement links TRBV5-1 to TRBJ2-3; no DNA is available, so the TRBD2 call from TCRdb remains unchecked. CDR1 and CDR2 (germline): SGHRS, YFSETQ. This CDR3 region has 16 residues. CDR3 in amino acids: CASSNPLAGGTDTQYF.

The rearrangement uses TRBV11-2 and TRBJ2-1; TCRdb's assignment of TRBD2 cannot be checked, as there is no DNA. The CDR3 runs 17 residues. Looked up from germline, CDR1 is SGHAT and CDR2 is FQNNGV. CDR3 region: CASTSSGLAGRDNEQFF.

The chain has TRBV10-3 and TRBJ2-7; TCRdb proposes TRBD2, but this gene call is untestable without DNA. Germline V CDR1 and CDR2: ENHRY, SYGVKD. The CDR3 is 16 residues long. The CDR3 sequence: CAISESRLAGADEQYF.